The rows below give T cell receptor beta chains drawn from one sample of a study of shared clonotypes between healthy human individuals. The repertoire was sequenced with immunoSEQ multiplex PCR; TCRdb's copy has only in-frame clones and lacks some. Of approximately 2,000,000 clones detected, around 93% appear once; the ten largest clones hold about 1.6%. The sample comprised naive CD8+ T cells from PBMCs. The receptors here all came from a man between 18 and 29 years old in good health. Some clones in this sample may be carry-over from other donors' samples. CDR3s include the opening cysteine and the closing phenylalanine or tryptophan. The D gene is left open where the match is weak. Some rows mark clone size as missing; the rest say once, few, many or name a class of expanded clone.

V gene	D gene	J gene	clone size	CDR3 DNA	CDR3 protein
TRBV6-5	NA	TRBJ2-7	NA	TGTGCCAGCAGTTACTCGACAGGCTACGAGCAGTACTTC	CASSYSTGYEQYF
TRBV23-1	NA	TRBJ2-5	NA	TGCGCCAGCAGTCACCACGAGTACTTC	CASSHHEYF
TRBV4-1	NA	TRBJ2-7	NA	TGCGCCAGCAGCCCCCAGTCGACGATGATCTACGAGCAGTACTTC	CASSPQSTMIYEQYF
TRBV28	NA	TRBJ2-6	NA	TGTGCCAGCACTAGTTCTGGGGCCAACGTCCTGACTTTC	CASTSSGANVLTF
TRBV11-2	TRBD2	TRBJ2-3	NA	TGTGCCAGCAGCCTTAGTAAGGGACTAGCTGATCCAGATACGCAGTATTTT	CASSLSKGLADPDTQYF
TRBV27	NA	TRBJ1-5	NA	TGTGCCAGCAGTCCGTCGTGGGGTAATCAGCCCCAGCATTTT	CASSPSWGNQPQHF
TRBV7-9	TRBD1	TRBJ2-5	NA	TGTGCCAGCAGCTTAAAACAGGGGCTACAAGAGACCCAGTACTTC	CASSLKQGLQETQYF
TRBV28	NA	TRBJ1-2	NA	TGTGCCAGCAGTTTATCTTTCCAGGGCCACTATGGCTACACCTTC	CASSLSFQGHYGYTF
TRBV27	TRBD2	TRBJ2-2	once	TGTGCCAGCAGTCTATACGGGACTAGGGTAACCGGGGAGCTGTTTTTT	CASSLYGTRVTGELFF
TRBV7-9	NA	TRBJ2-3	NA	TGTGCCAGCAGCTTAGATAGGTCTCCGTACACAGATACGCAGTATTTT	CASSLDRSPYTDTQYF
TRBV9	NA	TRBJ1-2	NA	TGTGCCAGCAGCGTAAGCGGGGGCGGCTATGGCTACACCTTC	CASSVSGGGYGYTF
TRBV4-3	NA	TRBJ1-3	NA	TGCGCCAGCAGCCAGGGAGCAACAGGAGGAGGAAACACCATATATTTT	CASSQGATGGGNTIYF
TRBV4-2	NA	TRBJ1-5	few	TGTGCCAGCAGCCAGTTCGTGGGTCAGCCCCAGCATTTT	CASSQFVGQPQHF
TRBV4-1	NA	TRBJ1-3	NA	TGCGCCAGCAGCCAAGGGCAGCCACCAGGAAACACCATATATTTT	CASSQGQPPGNTIYF
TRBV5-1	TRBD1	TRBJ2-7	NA	TGCGCCAGCAGCTTGGTTGGGACAGGCCAATACGAGCAGTACTTC	CASSLVGTGQYEQYF
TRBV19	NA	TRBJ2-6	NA	TGTGCCAGTAGTATAGACAGGGTAAAAGTTTCTGGGGCCAACGTCCTGACTTTC	CASSIDRVKVSGANVLTF
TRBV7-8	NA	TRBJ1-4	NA	TGTGCCAGCAGCTCCTCGACGGGTATGAAAAAACTGTTTTTT	CASSSSTGMKKLFF
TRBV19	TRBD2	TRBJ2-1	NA	TGTGCCAGTAGTATAGGGACTAGCCTCGTACTTGATGAGCAGTTCTTC	CASSIGTSLVLDEQFF
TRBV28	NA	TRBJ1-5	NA	TGTGCCAGCAGTTTCAGTCAGCCCCAGCATTTT	CASSFSQPQHF
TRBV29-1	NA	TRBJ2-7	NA	TGCAGCGTGAGGCCTAGCGCCTCCTACGAGCAGTACTTC	CSVRPSASYEQYF
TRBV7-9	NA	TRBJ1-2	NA	TGTGCCAGCAGCCCCCTCGGGGCGGATGGCTACACCTTC	CASSPLGADGYTF
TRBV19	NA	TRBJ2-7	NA	TGTGCCAGTAGTCCCCGGACAGTAAATTCCTACGAGCAGTACTTC	CASSPRTVNSYEQYF
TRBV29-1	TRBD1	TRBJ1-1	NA	TGCAGCGTCACAGGGGGCACTGAAGCTTTCTTT	CSVTGGTEAFF
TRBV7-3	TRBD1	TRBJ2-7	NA	TGTGCCAGCAGCACCTCAGGGGGCGTCGGGTACGAGCAGTACTTC	CASSTSGGVGYEQYF
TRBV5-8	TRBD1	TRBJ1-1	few	TGTGCCAGCAGCCTCAGGGGGCTGGCCACTGAAGCTTTCTTT	CASSLRGLATEAFF
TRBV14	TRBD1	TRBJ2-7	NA	TGTGCCAGCAGCCTAGGGGGCCTCTACGAGCAGTACTTC	CASSLGGLYEQYF
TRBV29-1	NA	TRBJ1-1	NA	TGCAGCGTCGAAGGGATAATGAACACTGAAGCTTTCTTT	CSVEGIMNTEAFF
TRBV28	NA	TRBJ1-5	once	TGTGCCAGCAGTGAGGGAAATCAGCCCCAGCATTTT	CASSEGNQPQHF
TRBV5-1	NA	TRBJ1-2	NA	TGCGCCAGCAGCCCGGCTGGGTCTGAAGGCTACACCTTC	CASSPAGSEGYTF
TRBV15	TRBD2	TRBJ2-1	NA	TGTGCCACCAGCAGAGATTGGACTAGCGGCAAATCTCAAGATGAGCAGTTCTTC	CATSRDWTSGKSQDEQFF
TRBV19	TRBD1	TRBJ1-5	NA	TGTGCCAGTGCCGGGACAGGGTGGCAGCCCCAGCATTTT	CASAGTGWQPQHF
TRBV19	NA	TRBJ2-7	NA	TGTGCCAGTAGTACGACGGTACGAAGCTCCTACGAGCAGTACTTC	CASSTTVRSSYEQYF
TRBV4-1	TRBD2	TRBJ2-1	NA	TGCGCCAGCAGCCAAGAGTTAGCGGGACGGGTTGAGCAGTTCTTC	CASSQELAGRVEQFF
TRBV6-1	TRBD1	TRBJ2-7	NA	TGTGCCAGCAGTGAAAATCTCTTGGTCAGGGGGCCCTACGAGCAGTACTTC	CASSENLLVRGPYEQYF
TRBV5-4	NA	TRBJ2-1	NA	TGTGCCAGCAGCTTTTGGGGCTCCTCTTATGAGCAGTTCTTC	CASSFWGSSYEQFF
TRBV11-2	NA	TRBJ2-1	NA	TGTGCCAGCAGCTTTGTGGGGGATGAGCAGTTCTTC	CASSFVGDEQFF
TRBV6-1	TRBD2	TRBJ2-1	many	TGTGCCAGTACAGGGACTAGCGGGAGTGGTGATGAGCAGTTCTTC	CASTGTSGSGDEQFF
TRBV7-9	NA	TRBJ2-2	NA	TGTGCCAGCAGGCCGCGACAGGTCGCGAACACCGGGGAGCTGTTTTTT	CASRPRQVANTGELFF
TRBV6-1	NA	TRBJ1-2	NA	TGTGCCAGCAGTGAGATTCCGGGTGTCTACTATGGCTACACCTTC	CASSEIPGVYYGYTF
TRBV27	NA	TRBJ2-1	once	TGTGCCAGCAGTTTGCCGGGTAGCGGTGACAATGAGCAGTTCTTC	CASSLPGSGDNEQFF
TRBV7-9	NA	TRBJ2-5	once	TGTGCCAGCAGCAAGGGGGGGTTTCAAGAGACCCAGTACTTC	CASSKGGFQETQYF
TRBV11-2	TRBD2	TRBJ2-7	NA	TGTGCCAGCAGCTTTTTAGCGGGAGCCCCCTACGAGCAGTACTTC	CASSFLAGAPYEQYF
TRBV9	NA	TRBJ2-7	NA	TGTGCCAGCAGCGTAGGGGGGGAGTCCTTATACGAGCAGTACTTC	CASSVGGESLYEQYF
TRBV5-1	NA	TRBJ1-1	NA	TGCGCCAGCAGCCCGGGACGGTTGAACACTGAAGCTTTCTTT	CASSPGRLNTEAFF
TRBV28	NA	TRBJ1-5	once	TGTGCCAGCAGTTTACTGGGAACCCTTAGCAATCAGCCCCAGCATTTT	CASSLLGTLSNQPQHF